This passage covers 4 T cell receptor beta chains from one sample sequenced in a study of blood T cell repertoires in COVID-19. Sequencing was performed with immunoSEQ multiplex PCR; in TCRdb, only in-frame clones are kept and a portion is missing. The sample shows 240,000 or so clones, approximately 78% of them seen only once. Specimen: peripheral blood. These TCRs come from a woman between 18 and 30 years old with acute or convalescent COVID-19.

The chain links TRBV7-9 to TRBJ2-3; D possibly corresponds to TRBD2 (5 bases). V lost 7 bases, J lost 1 base, and 15 bases lay in between. This CDR3 contains 15 residues. Germline CDR1 and CDR2: SEHNR and FQNEAQ (reference sequence). The CDR3 DNA sequence: TGTGCCAGCACCTACGGCGGGCAGGGCACAGATACGCAGTATTTT. This sequence encodes CASTYGGQGTDTQYF.

The chain carries TRBV3-1 (or the pseudogene TRBV3-2) and TRBJ1-2; no reliable D call. Trimming took 5 bases from V and 2 from J, leaving 9 bases between them. This CDR3 has 13 amino acids. CDR1 is LGHDT, CDR2 YNNKEL, per germline (reference sequence). The CDR3 DNA reads as TGTGCCAGCAGCGTCCGGAGGAACTATGGCTACACCTTC. It encodes CASSVRRNYGYTF.

V usage is TRBV11-2 and J usage is TRBJ2-1; 7 bases fit TRBD2. Germline V gene data show CDR1 as SGHAT and CDR2 as FQNNGV. With V trimmed by 0 bases and J by 6 bases, 11 bases remained unmatched. The CDR3 length is 17 residues. This CDR3 is CASSLDVWGGSINEQFF. The CDR3 nucleotides read TGTGCCAGCAGCTTAGACGTGTGGGGCGGGAGCATCAATGAGCAGTTCTTC.

CDR3 sequence: CASSPTSGETQYF. The CDR3 DNA reads as TGTGCCAGCTCACCGACTAGCGGAGAGACCCAGTACTTC. This chain joins TRBV18 and TRBJ2-5; 9 bases fit TRBD2. V gave up 3 bases and J gave up 4 bases; unmatched junction bases: 0. The CDR3 totals 13 residues. The germline CDR1 and CDR2 sequences are KGHSH and LQKENI.